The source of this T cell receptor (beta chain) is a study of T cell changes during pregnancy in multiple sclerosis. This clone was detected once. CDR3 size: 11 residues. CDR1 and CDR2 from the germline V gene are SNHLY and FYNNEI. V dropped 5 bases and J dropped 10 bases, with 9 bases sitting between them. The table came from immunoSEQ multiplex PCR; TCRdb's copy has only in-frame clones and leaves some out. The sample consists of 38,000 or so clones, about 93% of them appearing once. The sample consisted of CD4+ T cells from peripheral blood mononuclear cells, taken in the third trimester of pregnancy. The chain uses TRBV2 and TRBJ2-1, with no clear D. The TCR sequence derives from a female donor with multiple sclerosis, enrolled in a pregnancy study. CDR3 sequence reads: CASSSIREQFF. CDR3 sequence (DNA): TGTGCCAGCAGTTCAATCCGGGAGCAGTTCTTC.